This T cell receptor (beta chain) was sequenced during a study of blood T cell repertoires in COVID-19. Whole-study context: Collection of acute and convalescent COVID-19 samples took place in the United States, Italy and Spain.

The CDR3 has 14 residues. CDR1 and CDR2 from the germline V gene are KGHSY and FQNENV. Trimming cost V 4 bases and J 7 bases, with 14 bases left between them. This table comes from immunoSEQ multiplex PCR, and its TCRdb copy is limited to in-frame clones, with some not included. The sample yields about 160,000 clones, 85% to 95% seen once. Sequenced input: peripheral blood. The TCR was taken from a woman aged 55-69 years with COVID-19, enrolled during active disease. V usage is TRBV16 and J usage is TRBJ1-5; no reliable D call. In DNA, the CDR3 is TGTGCCAGCAGCCTACGACGGTCGGGGCAGCCCCAGCATTTT. This gives the protein CASSLRRSGQPQHF.